This T cell receptor beta chain was observed in a study of blood T cell repertoires in COVID-19. On the study more broadly: Spain, Italy and the United States supplied samples that represented acute and convalescent COVID-19. PBMCs, B-cell-depleted T cells, or T cells provided the cDNA or gDNA that made up the material.

Original handling: Counts of nucleated cells, estimated from reference gene primer amplification, were obtained. Using immunoSEQ multiplex PCR, the repertoire was profiled, and TCRdb retains in-frame clones only, with some absent. That table gives V, J and clone size, and the DNA gave D and trimming. The sample holds approximately 97,000 clones, around 84% seen once. Germline lookup yields CDR1 SGHTA and CDR2 FQGNSA. The CDR3 runs to 16 residues. V dropped 1 base and J dropped 3; count of bases not matched to a gene: 5. This clone is a singleton in its sample. The origin of this receptor is a human donor in a cohort sampled during active COVID-19. The chain links TRBV7-2 to TRBJ2-3, with 9 bases lining up with TRBD1. Sequencing was done on a sample of peripheral blood. In DNA form, the CDR3 reads TGTGCCAGCAGCTTAGGATGGGACAGGGTGACAGATACGCAGTATTTT. Encoded protein: CASSLGWDRVTDTQYF.